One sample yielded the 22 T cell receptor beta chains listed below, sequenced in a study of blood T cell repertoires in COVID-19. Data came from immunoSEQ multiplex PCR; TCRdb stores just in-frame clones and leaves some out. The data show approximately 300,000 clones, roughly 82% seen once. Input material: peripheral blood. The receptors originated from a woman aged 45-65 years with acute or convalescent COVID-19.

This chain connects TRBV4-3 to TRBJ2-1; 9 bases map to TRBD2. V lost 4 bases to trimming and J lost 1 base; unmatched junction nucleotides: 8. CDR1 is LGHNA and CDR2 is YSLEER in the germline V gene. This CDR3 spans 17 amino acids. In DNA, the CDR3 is TGCGCCAGCAGCCTCCACCGTAGCGGGAGATCCTACAATGAGCAGTTCTTC. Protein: CASSLHRSGRSYNEQFF.

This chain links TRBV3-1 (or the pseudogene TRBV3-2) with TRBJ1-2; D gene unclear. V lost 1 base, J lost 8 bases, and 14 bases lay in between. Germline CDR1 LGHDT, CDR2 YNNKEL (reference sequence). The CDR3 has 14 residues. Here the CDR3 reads CASSQGWVSGGYTF. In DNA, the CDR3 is TGTGCCAGCAGCCAAGGGTGGGTGAGCGGAGGCTACACCTTC.

Here the CDR3 DNA reads TGTGCCAGCTCACCATCGGACAGGGGCTGGGCTTTCTTT. Protein product: CASSPSDRGWAFF. This chain links TRBV18 with TRBJ1-1, with 9 bases lining up with TRBD1. J gave up 11 bases and V 2 bases, and 6 bases lay outside the gene matches. The germline CDR1 and CDR2 sequences are KGHSH and LQKENI. CDR3 length: 13 residues.

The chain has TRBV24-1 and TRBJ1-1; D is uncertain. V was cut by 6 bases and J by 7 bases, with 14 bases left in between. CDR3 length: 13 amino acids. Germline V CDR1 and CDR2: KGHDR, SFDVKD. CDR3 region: CATSSGLYGEAFF. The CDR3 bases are TGTGCCACCAGTTCAGGTCTCTACGGTGAAGCTTTCTTT.

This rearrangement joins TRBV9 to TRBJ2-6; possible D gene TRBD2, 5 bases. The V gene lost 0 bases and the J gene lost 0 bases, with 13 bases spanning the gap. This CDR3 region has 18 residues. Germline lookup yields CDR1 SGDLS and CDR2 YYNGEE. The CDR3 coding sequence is TGTGCCAGCAGCGTAGGCGGGCATGCAAGCTCTGGGGCCAACGTCCTGACTTTC. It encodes CASSVGGHASSGANVLTF.

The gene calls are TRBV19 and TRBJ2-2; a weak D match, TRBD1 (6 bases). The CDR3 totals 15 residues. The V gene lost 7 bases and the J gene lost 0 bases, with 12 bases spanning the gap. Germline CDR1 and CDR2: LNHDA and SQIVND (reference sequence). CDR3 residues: CASKIWGPNTGELFF. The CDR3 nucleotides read TGTGCCAGTAAGATTTGGGGGCCGAACACCGGGGAGCTGTTTTTT.

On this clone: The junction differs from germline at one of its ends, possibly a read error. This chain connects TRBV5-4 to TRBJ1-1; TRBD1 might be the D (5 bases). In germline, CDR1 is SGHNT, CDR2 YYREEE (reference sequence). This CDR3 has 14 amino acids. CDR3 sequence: CASRLGQMNTEAFF. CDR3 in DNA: TGTGCCAGCAGGTTGGGGCAGATGAACACTGAAGCTTTCTTT.

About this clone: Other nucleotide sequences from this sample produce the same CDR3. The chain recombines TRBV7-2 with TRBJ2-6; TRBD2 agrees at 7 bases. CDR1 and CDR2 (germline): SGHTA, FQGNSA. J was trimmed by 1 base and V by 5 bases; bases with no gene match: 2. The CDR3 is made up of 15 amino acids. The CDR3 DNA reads TGTGCCAGCAGCCCCGGGGGGTCTGGGGCCAACGTCCTGACTTTC. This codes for CASSPGGSGANVLTF.

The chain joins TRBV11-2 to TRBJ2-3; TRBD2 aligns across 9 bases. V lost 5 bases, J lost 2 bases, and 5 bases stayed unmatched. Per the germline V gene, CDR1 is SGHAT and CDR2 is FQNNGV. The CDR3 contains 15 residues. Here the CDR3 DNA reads TGTGCCAGCAGCGACCTAGCGGGATTCACAGATACGCAGTATTTT. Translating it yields CASSDLAGFTDTQYF.

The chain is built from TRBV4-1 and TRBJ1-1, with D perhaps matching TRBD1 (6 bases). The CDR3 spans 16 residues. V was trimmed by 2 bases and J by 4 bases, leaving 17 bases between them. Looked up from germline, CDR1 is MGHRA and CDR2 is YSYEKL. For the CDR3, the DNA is TGCGCCAGCAGCCAACCATTGTCAGGGGCGGGCACTGAAGCTTTCTTT. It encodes CASSQPLSGAGTEAFF.

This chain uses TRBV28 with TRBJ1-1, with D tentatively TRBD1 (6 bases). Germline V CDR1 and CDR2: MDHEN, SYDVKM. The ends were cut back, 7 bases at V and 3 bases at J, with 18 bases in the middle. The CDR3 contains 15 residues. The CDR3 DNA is TGTGCCAGCATTAAGGAGGGGGGGGTAGACACTGAAGCTTTCTTT. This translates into CASIKEGGVDTEAFF.

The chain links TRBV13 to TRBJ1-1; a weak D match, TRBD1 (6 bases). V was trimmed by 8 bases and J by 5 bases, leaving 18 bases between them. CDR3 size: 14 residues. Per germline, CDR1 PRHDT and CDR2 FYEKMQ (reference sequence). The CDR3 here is CASAAGARGTEAFF. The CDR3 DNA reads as TGTGCCAGCGCAGCGGGAGCAAGGGGGACTGAAGCTTTCTTT.

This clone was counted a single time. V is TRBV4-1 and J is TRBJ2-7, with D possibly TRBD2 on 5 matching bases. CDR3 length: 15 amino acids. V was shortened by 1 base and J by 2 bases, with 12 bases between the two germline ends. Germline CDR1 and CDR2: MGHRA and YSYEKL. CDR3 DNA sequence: TGCGCCAGCAGCCAAGGGCTAGCTGGGGCCTACGAGCAGTACTTC. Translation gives CASSQGLAGAYEQYF.

The CDR3 loop is CAIRESGTDTQYF. The CDR3 nucleotides are TGTGCCATACGGGAGTCGGGCACAGATACGCAGTATTTT. V and J are TRBV27 and TRBJ2-3; perhaps TRBD2 as D (6 bases). The length of the CDR3 is 13 residues. Germline-derived CDR1 and CDR2 are MNHEY and SMNVEV (reference sequence). Between the trimmed V and J ends, which lost 10 bases and 1 base, there was a span of 12 bases.

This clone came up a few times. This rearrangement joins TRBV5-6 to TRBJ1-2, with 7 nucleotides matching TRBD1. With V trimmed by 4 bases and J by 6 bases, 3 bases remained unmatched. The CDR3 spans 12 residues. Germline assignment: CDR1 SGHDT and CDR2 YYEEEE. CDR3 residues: CASSTGVDGYTF. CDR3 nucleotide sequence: TGTGCCAGCAGCACAGGGGTTGATGGCTACACCTTC.

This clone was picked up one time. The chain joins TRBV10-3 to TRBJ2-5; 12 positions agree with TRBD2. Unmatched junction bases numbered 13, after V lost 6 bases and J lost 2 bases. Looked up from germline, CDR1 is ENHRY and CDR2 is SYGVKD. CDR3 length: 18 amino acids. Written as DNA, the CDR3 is TGTGCCATCAGCTCCACAACCGGGACTAGCGGGTCGCAAGAGACCCAGTACTTC. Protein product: CAISSTTGTSGSQETQYF.

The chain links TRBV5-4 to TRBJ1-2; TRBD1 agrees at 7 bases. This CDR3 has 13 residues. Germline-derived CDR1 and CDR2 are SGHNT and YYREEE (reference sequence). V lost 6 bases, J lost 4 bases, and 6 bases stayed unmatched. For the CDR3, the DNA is TGTGCCAGCACCATACAGGGGACCTATGGCTACACCTTC. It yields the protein CASTIQGTYGYTF.

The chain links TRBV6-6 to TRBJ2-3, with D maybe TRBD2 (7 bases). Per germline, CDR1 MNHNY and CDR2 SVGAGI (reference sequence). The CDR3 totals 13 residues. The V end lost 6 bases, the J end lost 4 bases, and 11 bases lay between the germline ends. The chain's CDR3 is CASRRGGADTQYF. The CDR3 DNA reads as TGTGCCAGCAGGAGGGGGGGAGCAGATACGCAGTATTTT.

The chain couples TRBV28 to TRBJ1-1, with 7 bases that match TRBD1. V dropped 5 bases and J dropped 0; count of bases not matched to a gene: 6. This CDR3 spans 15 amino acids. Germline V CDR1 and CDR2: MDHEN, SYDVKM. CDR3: CASSPAGQMNTEAFF. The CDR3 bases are TGTGCCAGCAGTCCCGCGGGACAGATGAACACTGAAGCTTTCTTT.

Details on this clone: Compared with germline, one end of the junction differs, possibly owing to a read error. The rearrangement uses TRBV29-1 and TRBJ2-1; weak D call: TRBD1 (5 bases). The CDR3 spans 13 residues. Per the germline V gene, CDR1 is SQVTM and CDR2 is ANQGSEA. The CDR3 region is CSVEGPGRNEQFF. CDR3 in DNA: TGCAGCGTGGAAGGGCCAGGGCGCAATGAGCAGTTCTTC.

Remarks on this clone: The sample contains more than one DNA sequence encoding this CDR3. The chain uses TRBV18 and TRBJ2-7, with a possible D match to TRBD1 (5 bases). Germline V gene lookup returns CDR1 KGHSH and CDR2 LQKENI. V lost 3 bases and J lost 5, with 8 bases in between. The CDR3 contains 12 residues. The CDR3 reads CASSPGRDEQYF. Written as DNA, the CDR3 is TGTGCCAGCTCACCGGGCAGGGACGAGCAGTACTTC.

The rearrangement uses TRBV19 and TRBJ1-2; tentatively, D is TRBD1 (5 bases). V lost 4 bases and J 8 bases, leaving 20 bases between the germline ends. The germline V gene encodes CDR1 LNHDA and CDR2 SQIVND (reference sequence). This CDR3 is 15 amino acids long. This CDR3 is CASSTAPPGLGGYTF. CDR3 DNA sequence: TGTGCCAGTAGTACCGCACCACCGGGACTGGGGGGCTACACCTTC.